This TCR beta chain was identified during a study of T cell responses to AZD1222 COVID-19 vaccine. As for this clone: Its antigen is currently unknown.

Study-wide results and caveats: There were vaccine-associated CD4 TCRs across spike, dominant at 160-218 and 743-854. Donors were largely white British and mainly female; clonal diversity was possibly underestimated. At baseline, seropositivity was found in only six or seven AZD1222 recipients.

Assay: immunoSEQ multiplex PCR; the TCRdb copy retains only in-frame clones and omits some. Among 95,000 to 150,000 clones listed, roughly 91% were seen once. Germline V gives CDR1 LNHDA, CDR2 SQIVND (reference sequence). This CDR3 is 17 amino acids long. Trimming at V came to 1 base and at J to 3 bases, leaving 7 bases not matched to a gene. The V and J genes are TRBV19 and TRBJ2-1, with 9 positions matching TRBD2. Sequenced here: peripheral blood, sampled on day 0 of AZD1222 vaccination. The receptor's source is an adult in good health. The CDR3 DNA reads TGTGCCAGTAGTATAGTGGTGGCTAGCGGGGTCTACAATGAGCAGTTCTTC. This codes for CASSIVVASGVYNEQFF. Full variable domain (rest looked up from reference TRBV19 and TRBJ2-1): DGGITQSPKYLFRKEGQNVTLSCEQNLNHDAMYWYRQDPGQGLRLIYYSQIVNDFQKGDIAEGYSVSREKKESFPLTVTSAQKNPTAFYLCASSIVVASGVYNEQFFGPGTRLTVL.